This T cell receptor (beta chain) was profiled in a study of blood T cell repertoires in COVID-19. Study background: PBMCs, B-cell-depleted T cells, or T cells provided the cDNA or gDNA that made up the material.

Per the study methods: Amplification with reference gene primers provided the estimates of nucleated cell counts. Measured with immunoSEQ multiplex PCR; TCRdb has only the in-frame clones, and not every one. That table supplies the V and J calls and clone size; D and trimming were determined from the DNA. The sample holds about 100,000 clones; approximately 85% are singletons and the top ten take 5.5% to 8%. V gave up 0 bases and J gave up 9 bases, with 9 bases separating them. Germline loops: CDR1 MNHNY, CDR2 SVGAGI (reference sequence). This CDR3 contains 14 residues. This sequence joins TRBV6-6 and TRBJ1-6; D ambiguous. Sequencing was done on a sample of peripheral blood. This clonotype originated in a woman aged 55 to 70 with acute or convalescent COVID-19. In DNA, the CDR3 is TGTGCCAGCAGTTACTCAGGTTCTAGTTCACCCCTCCACTTT. Its translation is CASSYSGSSSPLHF.